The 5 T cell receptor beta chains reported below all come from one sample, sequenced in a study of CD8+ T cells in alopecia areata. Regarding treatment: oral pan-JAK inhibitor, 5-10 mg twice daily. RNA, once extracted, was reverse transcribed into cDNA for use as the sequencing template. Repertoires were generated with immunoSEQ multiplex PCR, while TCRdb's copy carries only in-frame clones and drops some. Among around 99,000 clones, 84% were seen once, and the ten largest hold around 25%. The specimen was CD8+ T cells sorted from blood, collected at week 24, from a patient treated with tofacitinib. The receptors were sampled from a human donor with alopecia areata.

The CDR3 region is CASSPGPNTEAFF. CDR3 sequence (DNA): TGCGCCAGCAGCCCGGGACCGAACACTGAAGCTTTCTTT. This chain joins TRBV5-1 and TRBJ1-1; TRBD1 might be the D (5 bases). Germline assignment: CDR1 SGHRS and CDR2 YFSETQ. The CDR3 extends over 13 amino acids. V was shortened by 4 bases and J by 1 base, with 8 bases between the two germline ends.

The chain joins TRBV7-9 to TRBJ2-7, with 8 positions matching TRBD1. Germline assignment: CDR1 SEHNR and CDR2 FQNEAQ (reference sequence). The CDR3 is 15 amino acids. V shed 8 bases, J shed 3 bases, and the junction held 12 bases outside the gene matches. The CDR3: CASRGGQGIVYEQYF. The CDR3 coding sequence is TGTGCCAGCCGGGGAGGACAGGGAATTGTCTACGAGCAGTACTTC.

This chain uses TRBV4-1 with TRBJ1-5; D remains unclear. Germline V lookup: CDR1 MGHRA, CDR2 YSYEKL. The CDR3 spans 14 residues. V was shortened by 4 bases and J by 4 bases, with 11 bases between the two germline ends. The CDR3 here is CASSPHRQNQPQHF. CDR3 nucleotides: TGCGCCAGCAGCCCCCATCGGCAGAATCAGCCCCAGCATTTT.

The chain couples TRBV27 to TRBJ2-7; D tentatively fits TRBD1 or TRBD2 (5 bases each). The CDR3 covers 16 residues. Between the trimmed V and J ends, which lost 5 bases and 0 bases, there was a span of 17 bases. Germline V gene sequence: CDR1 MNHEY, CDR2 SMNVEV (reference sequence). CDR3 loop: CASSTQGAPSSYEQYF. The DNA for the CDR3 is TGTGCCAGCAGTACGCAGGGAGCCCCTAGCTCCTACGAGCAGTACTTC.

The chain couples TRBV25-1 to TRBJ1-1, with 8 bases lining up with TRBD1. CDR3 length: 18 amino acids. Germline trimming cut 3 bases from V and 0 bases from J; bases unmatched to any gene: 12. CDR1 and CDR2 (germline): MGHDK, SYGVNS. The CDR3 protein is CASSDAEDRAPLNTEAFF. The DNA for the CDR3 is TGTGCCAGCAGTGACGCAGAGGACAGGGCTCCGCTGAACACTGAAGCTTTCTTT.